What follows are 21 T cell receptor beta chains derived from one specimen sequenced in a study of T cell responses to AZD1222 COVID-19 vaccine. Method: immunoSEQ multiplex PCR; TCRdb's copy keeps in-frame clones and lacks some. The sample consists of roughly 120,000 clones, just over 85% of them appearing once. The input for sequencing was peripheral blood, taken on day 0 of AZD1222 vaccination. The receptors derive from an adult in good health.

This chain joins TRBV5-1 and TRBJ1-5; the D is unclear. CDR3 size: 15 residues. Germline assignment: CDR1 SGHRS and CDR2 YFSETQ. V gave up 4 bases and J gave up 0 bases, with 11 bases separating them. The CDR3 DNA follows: TGCGCCAGCAGCGTGGCCGGGATTAGCAATCAGCCCCAGCATTTT. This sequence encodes CASSVAGISNQPQHF. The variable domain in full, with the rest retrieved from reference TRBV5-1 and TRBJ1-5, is KAGVTQTPRYLIKTRGQQVTLSCSPISGHRSVSWYQQTPGQGLQFLFEYFSETQRNKGNFPGRFSGRQFSNSRSEMNVSTLELGDSALYLCASSVAGISNQPQHFGDGTRLSIL.

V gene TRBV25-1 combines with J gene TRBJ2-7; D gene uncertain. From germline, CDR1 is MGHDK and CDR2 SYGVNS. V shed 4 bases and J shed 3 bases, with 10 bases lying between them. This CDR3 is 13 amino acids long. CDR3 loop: CASSALGRYEQYF. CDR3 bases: TGTGCCAGCAGTGCCCTTGGTCGCTACGAGCAGTACTTC.

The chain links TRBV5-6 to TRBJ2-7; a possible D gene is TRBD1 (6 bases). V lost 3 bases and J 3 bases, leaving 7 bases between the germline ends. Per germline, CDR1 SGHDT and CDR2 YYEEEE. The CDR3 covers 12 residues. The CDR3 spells CASSSQGYEQYF. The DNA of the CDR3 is TGTGCCAGCAGCTCACAGGGCTACGAGCAGTACTTC.

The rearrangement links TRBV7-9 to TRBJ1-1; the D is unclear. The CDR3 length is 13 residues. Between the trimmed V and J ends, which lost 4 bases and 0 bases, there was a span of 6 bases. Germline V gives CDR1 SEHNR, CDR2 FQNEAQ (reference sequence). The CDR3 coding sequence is TGTGCCAGCAGCTCCCACATGAACACTGAAGCTTTCTTT. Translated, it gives CASSSHMNTEAFF.

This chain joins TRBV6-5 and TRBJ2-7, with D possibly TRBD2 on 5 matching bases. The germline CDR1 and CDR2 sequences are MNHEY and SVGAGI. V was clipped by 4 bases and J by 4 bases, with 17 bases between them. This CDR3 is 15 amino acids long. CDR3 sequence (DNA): TGTGCCAGCAGTTCCTCGACCCATCTAGCTTACGAGCAGTACTTC. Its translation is CASSSSTHLAYEQYF.

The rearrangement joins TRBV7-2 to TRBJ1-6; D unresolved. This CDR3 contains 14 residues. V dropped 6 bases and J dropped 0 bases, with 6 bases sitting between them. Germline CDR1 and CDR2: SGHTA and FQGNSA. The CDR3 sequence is CASRRSSYNSPLHF. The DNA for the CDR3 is TGTGCCAGCAGAAGAAGCTCCTATAATTCACCCCTCCACTTT.

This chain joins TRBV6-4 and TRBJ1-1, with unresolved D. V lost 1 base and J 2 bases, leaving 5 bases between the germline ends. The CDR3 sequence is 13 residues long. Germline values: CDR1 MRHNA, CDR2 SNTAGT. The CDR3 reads CASSDFPNTEAFF. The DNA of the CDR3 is TGTGCCAGCAGTGACTTTCCCAACACTGAAGCTTTCTTT.

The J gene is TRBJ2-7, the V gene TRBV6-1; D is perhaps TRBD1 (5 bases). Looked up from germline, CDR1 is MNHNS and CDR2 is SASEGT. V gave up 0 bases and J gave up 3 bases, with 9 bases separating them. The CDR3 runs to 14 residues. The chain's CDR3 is CASSEAGVSYEQYF. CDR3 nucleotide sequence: TGTGCCAGCAGTGAAGCAGGGGTTAGCTACGAGCAGTACTTC.

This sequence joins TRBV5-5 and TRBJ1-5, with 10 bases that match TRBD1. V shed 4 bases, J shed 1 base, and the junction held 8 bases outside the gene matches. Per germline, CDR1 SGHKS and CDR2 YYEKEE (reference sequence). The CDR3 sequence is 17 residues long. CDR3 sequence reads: CASSPRPGQGSNQPQHF. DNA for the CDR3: TGTGCCAGCAGCCCACGGCCGGGACAGGGGAGCAATCAGCCCCAGCATTTT. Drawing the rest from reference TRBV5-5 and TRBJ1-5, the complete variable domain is DAGVTQSPTHLIKTRGQQVTLRCSPISGHKSVSWYQQVLGQGPQFIFQYYEKEERGRGNFPDRFSARQFPNYSSELNVNALLLGDSALYLCASSPRPGQGSNQPQHFGDGTRLSIL.

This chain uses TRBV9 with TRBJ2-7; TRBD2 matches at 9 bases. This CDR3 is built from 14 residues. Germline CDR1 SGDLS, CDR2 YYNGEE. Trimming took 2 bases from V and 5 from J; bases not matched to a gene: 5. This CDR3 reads CASSVSGSANEQYF. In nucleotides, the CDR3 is TGTGCCAGCAGCGTTAGCGGGAGTGCCAACGAGCAGTACTTC.

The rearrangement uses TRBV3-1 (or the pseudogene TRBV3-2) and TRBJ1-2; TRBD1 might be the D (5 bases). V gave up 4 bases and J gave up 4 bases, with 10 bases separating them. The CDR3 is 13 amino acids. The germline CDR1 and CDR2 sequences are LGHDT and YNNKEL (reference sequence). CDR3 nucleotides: TGTGCCAGCAGCCCGGACACCTCCTATGGCTACACCTTC. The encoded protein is CASSPDTSYGYTF.

CDR3 nucleotide sequence: TGTGCCAGCAGCCCGAGGACTAGCGGGAGTGGGGACTCCTACGAGCAGTACTTC. It is translated as CASSPRTSGSGDSYEQYF. This rearrangement joins TRBV7-2 to TRBJ2-7; 13 nucleotides agree with TRBD2. The junction had 10 bases not matched to a gene; V was cut back by 5 bases and J by 0 bases. Germline assignment: CDR1 SGHTA and CDR2 FQGNSA. This CDR3 is built from 18 residues.

The CDR3 region has the DNA TGTGCCAGCAGCTCAAGTACAGGGGGCAGAACTGAAAAACTGTTTTTT. Protein product: CASSSSTGGRTEKLFF. The chain combines TRBV7-6 with TRBJ1-4, with 9 bases lining up with TRBD1. Germline V gives CDR1 SGHVS, CDR2 FNYEAQ. Unmatched junction bases numbered 10, after V lost 4 bases and J lost 7 bases. CDR3 length: 16 amino acids.

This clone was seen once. Here the CDR3 DNA reads TGTGCCAGCAGCCCTCGGGGAGATACGCAGTATTTT. Protein: CASSPRGDTQYF. The gene calls are TRBV5-4 and TRBJ2-3; D is perhaps TRBD2 (5 bases). Germline CDR1 is SGHNT and CDR2 is YYREEE (reference sequence). The CDR3 covers 12 residues. V was trimmed by 4 bases and J by 5 bases, leaving 8 bases between them.

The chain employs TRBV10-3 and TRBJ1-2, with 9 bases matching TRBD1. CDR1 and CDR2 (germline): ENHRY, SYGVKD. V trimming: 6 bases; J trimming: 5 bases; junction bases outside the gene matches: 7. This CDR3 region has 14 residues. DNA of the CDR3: TGTGCCATCAGGAGAACAGGGGGCGATTATGGCTACACCTTC. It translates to CAIRRTGGDYGYTF.

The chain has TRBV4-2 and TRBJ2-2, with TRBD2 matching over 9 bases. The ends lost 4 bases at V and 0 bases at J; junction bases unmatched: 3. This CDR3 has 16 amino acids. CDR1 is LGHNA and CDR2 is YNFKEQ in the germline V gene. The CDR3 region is CASSPPSGANTGELFF. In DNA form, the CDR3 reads TGTGCCAGCAGCCCTCCTAGCGGGGCGAACACCGGGGAGCTGTTTTTT.

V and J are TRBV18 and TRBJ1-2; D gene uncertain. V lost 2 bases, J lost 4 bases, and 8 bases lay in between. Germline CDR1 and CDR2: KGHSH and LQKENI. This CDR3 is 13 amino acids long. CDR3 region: CASSPGPGYGYTF. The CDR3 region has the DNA TGTGCCAGCTCACCAGGGCCAGGCTATGGCTACACCTTC.

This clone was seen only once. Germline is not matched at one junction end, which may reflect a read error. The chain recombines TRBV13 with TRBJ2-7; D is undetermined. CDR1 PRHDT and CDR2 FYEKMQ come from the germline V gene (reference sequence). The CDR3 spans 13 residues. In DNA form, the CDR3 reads TGTGCCAGCAGCCTATTTGGGTCCTCCGAGCAGTACTTC. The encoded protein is CASSLFGSSEQYF.

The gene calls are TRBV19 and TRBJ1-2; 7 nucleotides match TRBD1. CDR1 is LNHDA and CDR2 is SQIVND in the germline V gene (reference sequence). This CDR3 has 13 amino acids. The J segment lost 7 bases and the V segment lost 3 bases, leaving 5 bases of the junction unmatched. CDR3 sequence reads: CASSMQQGFGYTF. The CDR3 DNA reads TGTGCCAGTAGTATGCAACAGGGGTTTGGCTACACCTTC.

The DNA for the CDR3 is TGTGCCAGCTCACCCCAAACCGGGACTAGCGGGAGCAATGAGCAGTTCTTC. It is translated as CASSPQTGTSGSNEQFF. The chain carries TRBV18 and TRBJ2-1; the match to TRBD2 covers 14 bases. The V and J ends lost 3 bases and 6 bases, in that order; junction bases with no gene match: 7. The germline V gene has CDR1 KGHSH and CDR2 LQKENI. CDR3 length: 17 residues.

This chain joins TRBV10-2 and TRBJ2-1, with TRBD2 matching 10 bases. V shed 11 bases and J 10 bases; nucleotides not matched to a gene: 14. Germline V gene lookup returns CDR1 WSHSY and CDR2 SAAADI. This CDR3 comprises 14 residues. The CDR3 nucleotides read TGCGCCTCAAAGGAAGCGGGAGGGCCCGGGGAGCAGTTCTTC. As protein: CASKEAGGPGEQFF.